These T cell receptor beta chains were read from a single sample in a study of identical twins. TCRdb redid the calling of the 5' RACE reads with MiXCR, one entry per CDR3 protein. Among some 690,000 distinct CDR3 sequences listed, 21% were seen once. The same sample was also used in a study of T cells expressing NK-cell markers.

Source material: PBMCs. These receptors came from a young woman in good health. The CDR3 runs from the conserved cysteine through the conserved F or W. The order of the fields is CDR3 protein, CDR3 DNA, J gene, D gene, clone size, V gene. A D gene is named only where the DNA matches it firmly. Rows give clone size only sometimes, using once, few, many, or a class for an expanded clone.

CASSRPYTDTQYF	TGTGCCAGCAGCCGCCCATACACAGATACGCAGTATTTT	TRBJ2-3	-	-	TRBV7-2
CASRPPSSYEQYF	TGTGCCAGCAGACCCCCGAGCTCCTACGAGCAGTACTTC	TRBJ2-7	-	-	TRBV6-2/TRBV6-3
CASNTQGGVDEQYF	TGTGCCAGCAACACCCAAGGGGGGGTGGACGAGCAGTACTTC	TRBJ2-7	-	few	TRBV6-1
CASSLEPEVGYEQYF	TGCGCCAGCAGCTTGGAGCCAGAAGTGGGCTACGAGCAGTACTTC	TRBJ2-7	-	many	TRBV5-1
CASSSPPAGGPYNEQFF	TGTGCCAGCAGTTCCCCCCCAGCGGGGGGGCCTTACAATGAGCAGTTCTTC	TRBJ2-1	TRBD2	few	TRBV27
CASSWGYYNEQFF	TGTGCCAGCAGCTGGGGTTACTACAATGAGCAGTTCTTC	TRBJ2-1	-	-	TRBV7-9
CSAISPRGTPAYNEQFF	TGCAGTGCCATATCGCCCCGCGGAACCCCTGCCTACAATGAGCAGTTCTTC	TRBJ2-1	-	-	TRBV20-1
CASSTLTSAYNEQFF	TGTGCCAGCAGCACCCTGACTAGCGCCTACAATGAGCAGTTCTTC	TRBJ2-1	TRBD2	few	TRBV7-2
CSASNVVGQETQYF	TGCAGTGCTTCCAATGTAGTGGGACAAGAGACCCAGTACTTC	TRBJ2-5	-	once	TRBV20-1
CSVEGGSPLAGVSDTQYF	TGCAGCGTTGAAGGGGGCTCACCCCTAGCGGGAGTTTCTGATACGCAGTATTTT	TRBJ2-3	TRBD2	few	TRBV29-1
CASTRTGGHNEQFF	TGTGCCAGCACCAGGACAGGGGGACACAATGAGCAGTTCTTC	TRBJ2-1	TRBD1	few	TRBV11-2
CASSLVVTYEQYF	TGTGCCAGCAGCTTAGTTGTTACTTACGAGCAGTACTTC	TRBJ2-7	-	-	TRBV7-2
CASSSLGLAGGGEQFF	TGTGCCAGCAGCTCCCTTGGACTAGCGGGAGGCGGGGAGCAGTTCTTC	TRBJ2-1	TRBD2	-	TRBV5-6
CASSWSGGASTDTQYF	TGCGCCAGCAGTTGGAGCGGGGGGGCTAGCACAGATACGCAGTATTTT	TRBJ2-3	TRBD2	-	TRBV5-1
CSVVVLAENTGELFF	TGCAGCGTTGTGGTGCTAGCAGAGAACACCGGGGAGCTGTTTTTT	TRBJ2-2	-	many	TRBV29-1
CASSLGLARRYGYTF	TGTGCCAGCAGTTTAGGTCTGGCAAGACGCTATGGCTACACCTTC	TRBJ1-2	-	few	TRBV12-3/TRBV12-4